This T cell receptor (beta chain) stems from a study of OX40 agonist ivuxolimab in advanced cancers. Overall study: A male proportion of 82.7% was recorded, with mean age roughly 60 years and range about 20 to 90.

Produced via immunoSEQ multiplex PCR; TCRdb's table is partial and in-frame only. Of 55,000 to 70,000 clones in the sample, 87% were seen once. Germline CDR1 and CDR2: SQVTM and ANQGSEA. CDR3 length equals 11 residues. Trimming left V 4 bases short and J 6 bases short, with 10 bases between. This clonotype was obtained from an adult with an advanced solid tumor such as melanoma, head and neck, liver or kidney cancer. Specimen: CD4+ or CD8+ T cells sorted from blood, collected in a trial of the OX40 agonist ivuxolimab. This chain joins TRBV29-1 and TRBJ2-7; TRBD1 might be the D (5 bases). Here the CDR3 reads CSVGGGSEQYF. CDR3 bases: TGCAGCGTTGGGGGCGGATCCGAGCAGTACTTC.